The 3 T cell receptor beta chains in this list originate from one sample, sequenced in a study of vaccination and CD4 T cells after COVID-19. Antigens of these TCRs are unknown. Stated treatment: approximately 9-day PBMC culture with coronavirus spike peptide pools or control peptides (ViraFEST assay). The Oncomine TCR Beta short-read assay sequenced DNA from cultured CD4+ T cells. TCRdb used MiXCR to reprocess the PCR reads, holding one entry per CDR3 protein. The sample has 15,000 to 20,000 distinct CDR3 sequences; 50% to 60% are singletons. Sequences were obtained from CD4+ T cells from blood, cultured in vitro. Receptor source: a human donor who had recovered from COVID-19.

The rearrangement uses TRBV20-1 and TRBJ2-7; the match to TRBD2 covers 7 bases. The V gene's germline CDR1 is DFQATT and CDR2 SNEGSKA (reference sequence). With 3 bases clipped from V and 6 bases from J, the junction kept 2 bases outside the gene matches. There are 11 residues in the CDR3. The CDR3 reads CSASGGVEQYF. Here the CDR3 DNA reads TGCAGTGCTAGTGGGGGGGTCGAGCAGTACTTC.

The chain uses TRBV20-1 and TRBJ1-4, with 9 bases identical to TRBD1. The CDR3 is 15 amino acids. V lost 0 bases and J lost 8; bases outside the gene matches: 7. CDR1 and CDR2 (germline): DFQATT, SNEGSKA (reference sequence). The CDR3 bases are TGCAGTGCTAGAGATCCCGGGACAGGGAGGGAAAAACTGTTTTTT. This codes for CSARDPGTGREKLFF.

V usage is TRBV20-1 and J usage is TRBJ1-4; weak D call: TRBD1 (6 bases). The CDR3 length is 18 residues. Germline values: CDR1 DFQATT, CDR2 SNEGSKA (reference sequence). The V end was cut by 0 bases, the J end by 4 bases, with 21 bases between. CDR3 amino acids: CSARDWPILQGCNEKLFF. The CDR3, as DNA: TGCAGTGCTAGAGATTGGCCCATTCTACAGGGCTGTAATGAAAAACTGTTTTTT.